The clone carrying this T cell receptor (beta chain) was picked up a small number of times. Its antigen is as yet unknown. TCRdb called the RACE reads again in MiXCR, with one record for every CDR3 protein. The sample has about 190,000 distinct CDR3 sequences, approximately 24% seen once. Time point reported: patch test 3, about 24 weeks after DPC sensitization. This sample's treatment: therapeutic diphenylcyclopropenone sensitization with weekly scalp DPC. The sample comes from a study of human T cells and chemical hapten exposure. Study-wide background: Enrolled patients were predominantly female and had alopecia areata, totalis or universalis.

The study's findings and limits: Expanded TCRs created a significantly greater count of big CDR3 similarity clusters than controls did.

Germline loops: CDR1 SQVTM, CDR2 ANQGSEA. The CDR3 is 13 residues long. Trimming removed 5 bases from V and 0 bases from J, with 9 bases in between. The sequencing here drew on whole blood, taken in connection with sensitization to the hapten diphenylcyclopropenone (DPC). The sequence was obtained from a woman in her thirties or forties with alopecia areata. Some clones in this sample may be carry-over from other donors' samples. V and J are TRBV29-1 and TRBJ2-3, with D hard to call. CDR3 in DNA: TGCAGCGTTAAACCTACTAGCACAGATACGCAGTATTTT. It yields the protein CSVKPTSTDTQYF.